There are a few counts of the clone carrying this TCR beta chain. These data are taken from a study of T-cell memory formation after mild COVID-19. One entry per CDR3 protein results from TCRdb running MiXCR on the 5' RACE reads. The data show over 450,000 distinct CDR3 sequences, around 21% seen once. The V end lost 6 bases, the J end lost 0 bases, and 12 bases lay between the germline ends. The CDR3 has 15 amino acids. The germline gives CDR1 LNHDA, CDR2 SQIVND (reference sequence). The sample was PBMCs or a T cell subset sorted from them (not recorded which). The chain employs TRBV19 and TRBJ2-1; no clear D. This TCR was sampled from an adult woman who had mild COVID-19 (a few samples of this study predate the infection). Cell type and time point are not known. CDR3 sequence reads: CASRPQVSSYNEQFF. CDR3 DNA sequence: TGTGCCAGTAGACCCCAAGTGAGCTCCTACAATGAGCAGTTCTTC.